What follows describes a single T cell receptor (beta chain). What it binds is not known. This record belongs to a study of OX40 agonist ivuxolimab in advanced cancers. As for the study in general: Melanoma, hepatocellular carcinoma, head and neck or renal cell cancer occurred in dose-escalation patients.

This table comes from immunoSEQ multiplex PCR, and its TCRdb copy is limited to in-frame clones, with some not included. The sample lists tens of thousands of clones, more than 75% seen once, with more than 1.5% in the top ten. V lost 7 bases and J lost 5; bases outside the gene matches: 13. Germline assignment: CDR1 MNHNY and CDR2 SVGAGI (reference sequence). The CDR3 has 15 amino acids. Regarding the study as a whole: Researchers did not establish what antigens the expanded peripheral T cells target. CD4+ and CD8+ blood T cells expanded clonally by week 6 at 0.1 to 3.0 mg/kg. Compared with CD4+, CD8+ T cells on average had more expanded clones.

Specimen: CD4+ or CD8+ T cells sorted from blood, collected in a trial of the OX40 agonist ivuxolimab. This chain links TRBV6-6 with TRBJ2-5, with 7 bases lining up with TRBD1. The TCR was taken from an adult with an advanced solid tumor such as melanoma, head and neck, liver or kidney cancer. Here the CDR3 reads CASTPLKTGRETQYF. CDR3 sequence (DNA): TGTGCCAGCACCCCACTCAAGACAGGGCGTGAGACCCAGTACTTC.